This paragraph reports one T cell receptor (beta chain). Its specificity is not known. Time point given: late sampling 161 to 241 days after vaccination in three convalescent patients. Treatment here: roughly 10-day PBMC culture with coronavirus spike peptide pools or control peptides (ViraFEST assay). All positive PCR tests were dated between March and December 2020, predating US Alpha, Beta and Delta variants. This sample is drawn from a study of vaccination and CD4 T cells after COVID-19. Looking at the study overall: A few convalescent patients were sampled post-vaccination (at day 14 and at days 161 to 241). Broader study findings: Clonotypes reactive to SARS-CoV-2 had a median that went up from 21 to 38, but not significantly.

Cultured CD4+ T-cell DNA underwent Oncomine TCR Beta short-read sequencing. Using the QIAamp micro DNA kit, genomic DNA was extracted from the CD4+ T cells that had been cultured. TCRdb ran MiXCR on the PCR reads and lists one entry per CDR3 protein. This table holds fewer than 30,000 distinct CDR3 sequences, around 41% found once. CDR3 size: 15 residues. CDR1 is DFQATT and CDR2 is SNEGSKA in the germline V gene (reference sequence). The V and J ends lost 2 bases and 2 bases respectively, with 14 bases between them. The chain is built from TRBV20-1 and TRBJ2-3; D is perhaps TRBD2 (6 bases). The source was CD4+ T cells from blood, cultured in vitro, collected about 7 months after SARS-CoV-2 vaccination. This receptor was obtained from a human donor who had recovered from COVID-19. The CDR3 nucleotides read TGCAGTGCTAGACATGGCGGGACGAACACAGATACGCAGTATTTT. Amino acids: CSARHGGTNTDTQYF.